These 23 T cell receptor beta chains originate from one sample sequenced in a study of identical twins. Each CDR3 protein is one row after TCRdb ran MiXCR on the 5' RACE reads. The sample includes 350,000 to 450,000 distinct CDR3 sequences, about 18% of them seen just once. The specimen sequenced was naive T cells sorted from blood. Every receptor here comes from a man aged 50 or older in good health.

The chain joins TRBV6-2 or TRBV6-3 to TRBJ2-1; D gene unclear. The V end was cut by 2 bases, the J end by 7 bases, with 9 bases between. Germline CDR1 MNHEY, CDR2 SVGEGT. There are 13 residues in the CDR3. The CDR3 nucleotides are TGTGCCAGCAGTTACCGGATGGGGAATGAGCAGTTCTTC. Translation: CASSYRMGNEQFF.

The CDR3 region has the DNA TGTGCCAGCAGTCCTTGGACAGGGGCCTACGAGCAGTACTTC. Its protein is CASSPWTGAYEQYF. J is TRBJ2-7 and V is TRBV12-3 or TRBV12-4; 9 bases are a match to TRBD1. This CDR3 is built from 14 residues. Losses at the gene ends were 5 bases for V and 2 bases for J; bases not matched to a gene: 4.

This clonotype came up many times. This chain connects TRBV5-1 to TRBJ2-7, with D possibly being TRBD1 (6 bases). Germline loops: CDR1 SGHRS, CDR2 YFSETQ. V was shortened by 0 bases and J by 3 bases, with 10 bases between the two germline ends. The CDR3 is made up of 14 amino acids. The CDR3 sequence is CASSLAQGIYEQYF. CDR3 DNA sequence: TGCGCCAGCAGCTTGGCTCAGGGGATCTACGAGCAGTACTTC. The full variable domain, its missing parts supplied by reference TRBV5-1 and TRBJ2-7, is KAGVTQTPRYLIKTRGQQVTLSCSPISGHRSVSWYQQTPGQGLQFLFEYFSETQRNKGNFPGRFSGRQFSNSRSEMNVSTLELGDSALYLCASSLAQGIYEQYFGPGTRLTVT.

Notes on this clonotype: A much larger clone sits a single nucleotide away, making a read error possible. The rearrangement links TRBV30 to TRBJ2-7; D not certain. This CDR3 region has 15 residues. V was pared by 4 bases and J by 2 bases, with 18 bases between. Germline V CDR1 and CDR2: GTSNPN, SVGIG (reference sequence). This CDR3 is CAWKQDGGSTYEQYF. In nucleotides, the CDR3 is TGTGCCTGGAAGCAGGACGGTGGTAGCACCTACGAGCAGTACTTC.

The V call is TRBV20-1, the J call TRBJ2-3; D remains unclear. CDR1 and CDR2 (germline): DFQATT, SNEGSKA (reference sequence). Trimming pared 0 bases from V and 2 bases from J, leaving 9 bases between. The CDR3 runs 14 residues. CDR3 nucleotides: TGCAGTGCTAGAGATCGACTGTCCACAGATACGCAGTATTTT. Translated: CSARDRLSTDTQYF.

At least ten counts were recorded for this clonotype. The chain uses TRBV18 and TRBJ1-6; 8 bases map to TRBD1. Trimming removed 2 bases from V and 10 bases from J; junction bases left unmatched: 4. Germline values: CDR1 KGHSH, CDR2 LQKENI. This CDR3 is 14 amino acids long. CDR3 sequence: CASSPKTGDSPLHF. In DNA form, the CDR3 reads TGTGCCAGCTCACCAAAGACAGGGGACTCACCCCTCCACTTT.

The table lists this clonotype with a few counts. The genes are TRBV12-3 or TRBV12-4 and TRBJ1-2, with D unclear. The CDR3 totals 15 residues. V was clipped by 6 bases and J by 0 bases, with 14 bases between them. CDR3 nucleotides: TGTGCCAGCAGCTCCCAGCGGGCGGCTAACTATGGCTACACCTTC. Translating it yields CASSSQRAANYGYTF.

V and J are TRBV20-1 and TRBJ2-1; TRBD2 agrees at 8 bases. This CDR3 is built from 13 residues. Losses at the gene ends were 6 bases for V and 7 bases for J; bases not matched to a gene: 8. The germline V gene has CDR1 DFQATT and CDR2 SNEGSKA (reference sequence). The DNA of the CDR3 is TGCAGTGCCCCCGGGACTAGTCGGAATGAGCAGTTCTTC. Its translation is CSAPGTSRNEQFF.

This chain joins TRBV6-2 or TRBV6-3 and TRBJ2-1, with TRBD2 matching over 9 bases. Germline V lookup: CDR1 MNHEY, CDR2 SVGEGT. There are 15 residues in the CDR3. J gave up 9 bases and V 0 bases, and 6 bases lay outside the gene matches. The CDR3 coding sequence is TGTGCCAGCAGTTACTCATTAGCGGGGGACCTTGAGCAGTTCTTC. Translated, it gives CASSYSLAGDLEQFF.

This clonotype was seen at least ten times. The chain carries TRBV12-3 or TRBV12-4 and TRBJ2-7; D remains ambiguous. CDR3 size: 16 residues. The germline V and J ends were trimmed by 5 bases and 6 bases, with 23 bases remaining between them. CDR3 sequence reads: CASSQRLTARAREQYF. Written as DNA, the CDR3 is TGTGCCAGCAGTCAGCGCCTGACCGCCCGGGCGCGCGAGCAGTACTTC.

This clonotype was recorded a few times. V usage is TRBV27 and J usage is TRBJ2-5, with 10 bases aligning to TRBD2. In germline, CDR1 is MNHEY, CDR2 SMNVEV (reference sequence). Losses at the gene ends were 6 bases for V and 5 bases for J; bases not matched to a gene: 12. The CDR3 extends over 16 amino acids. The CDR3 nucleotides are TGTGCCAGCAGCCTAGAAGCGGGGGGGCTGCGGGAGACCCAGTACTTC. Its protein is CASSLEAGGLRETQYF.

This rearrangement joins TRBV20-1 to TRBJ2-7; D uncertain. From germline, CDR1 is DFQATT and CDR2 SNEGSKA (reference sequence). Trimming stripped 0 bases from V and 0 bases from J, with 6 bases between. There are 13 residues in the CDR3. The DNA of the CDR3 is TGCAGTGCTAGAGATAGGGCCTCCTACGAGCAGTACTTC. Protein sequence: CSARDRASYEQYF.

The chain has TRBV20-1 and TRBJ1-6; TRBD1 matches 8 bases. V was pared by 3 bases and J by 8 bases, with 6 bases of the junction left unmatched. Per the germline V gene, CDR1 is DFQATT and CDR2 is SNEGSKA (reference sequence). The CDR3 runs to 14 residues. CDR3 protein: CSASRQGAYSPLHF. Written as DNA, the CDR3 is TGCAGTGCTAGTCGGCAGGGGGCGTATTCACCCCTCCACTTT.

The rearrangement joins TRBV4-2 to TRBJ2-1, with D possibly TRBD1 on 5 matching bases. Germline V gene data show CDR1 as LGHNA and CDR2 as YNFKEQ. The CDR3 covers 17 residues. V was cut by 0 bases and J by 1 base, with 13 bases left in between. CDR3 loop: CASSQDRQGRSYNEQFF. CDR3 nucleotide sequence: TGTGCCAGCAGCCAAGATCGTCAGGGAAGATCCTACAATGAGCAGTTCTTC.

The sample holds a few counts of this clonotype. V gene TRBV12-3 or TRBV12-4 combines with J gene TRBJ2-1; D remains unclear. Trimming pared 6 bases from V and 2 bases from J, leaving 8 bases between. This CDR3 spans 13 amino acids. The CDR3 sequence is CASRAPPYNEQFF. The CDR3 DNA reads TGTGCCAGCAGGGCACCCCCCTACAATGAGCAGTTCTTC.

The J gene is TRBJ1-5, the V gene TRBV19; D is unclear. CDR3 length equals 14 residues. V lost 1 base and J 2 bases, leaving 6 bases between the germline ends. Germline loops: CDR1 LNHDA, CDR2 SQIVND (reference sequence). The CDR3: CASSIAAGNQPQHF. The CDR3 region has the DNA TGTGCCAGTAGTATAGCGGCCGGCAATCAGCCCCAGCATTTT.

CDR3 nucleotide sequence: TGTGCCAGCAGCCCTCTTAGCGGGAGCTCGTACACCGGGGAGCTGTTTTTT. This sequence encodes CASSPLSGSSYTGELFF. The V and J genes are TRBV14 and TRBJ2-2, with TRBD2 identical over 9 bases. The length of the CDR3 is 17 residues. The V gene end was trimmed by 4 bases and the J gene end by 3 bases; junction bases not matched to a gene: 9. The germline gives CDR1 SGHDN, CDR2 FVKESK.

In this sample, this clonotype turned up many times. The rearrangement links TRBV5-8 to TRBJ2-5; no definite D call. Germline assignment: CDR1 SGHTS and CDR2 YDEGEE. Trimming removed 0 bases at V and 9 bases at J, with 15 bases between. This CDR3 spans 14 amino acids. CDR3 loop: CASSLDPASWAQYF. The CDR3 nucleotides are TGTGCCAGCAGCTTGGATCCAGCGTCGTGGGCCCAGTACTTC.

In this sample, this clonotype turned up a few times. V gene TRBV7-2 combines with J gene TRBJ1-4, with 7 bases matching TRBD1. This CDR3 region has 13 residues. V was clipped by 9 bases and J by 7 bases; unmatched bases: 8. Germline loops: CDR1 SGHTA, CDR2 FQGNSA. In DNA form, the CDR3 reads TGTGCCAGTGCAGGGGGGGCGAGTGAAAAACTGTTTTTT. Its translation: CASAGGASEKLFF. The whole variable domain, remainder taken from reference TRBV7-2 and TRBJ1-4, is GAGVSQSPSNKVTEKGKDVELRCDPISGHTALYWYRQSLGQGLEFLIYFQGNSAPDKSGLPSDRFSAERTGGSVSTLTIQRTQQEDSAVYLCASAGGASEKLFFGSGTQLSVL.

There are a few counts of this clonotype. This sequence joins TRBV7-9 and TRBJ2-7, with D maybe TRBD2 (6 bases). The CDR3 has 17 residues. Per germline, CDR1 SEHNR and CDR2 FQNEAQ (reference sequence). V gave up 5 bases and J gave up 7 bases, with 27 bases separating them. For the CDR3, the DNA is TGTGCCAGCAGCCCAAGAGGGGTGGGACTCCTTTCGATAGAGCAGTACTTC. Its protein product is CASSPRGVGLLSIEQYF.

CDR3 protein: CASSHRMNEQFF. Written as DNA, the CDR3 is TGTGCCAGCAGCCACCGAATGAATGAGCAGTTCTTC. The rearrangement uses TRBV2 and TRBJ2-1; unclear D gene. The V gene's germline CDR1 is SNHLY and CDR2 FYNNEI. The CDR3 contains 12 residues. The V gene lost 6 bases and the J gene lost 7 bases, with 10 bases spanning the gap.

This clonotype has a handful of counts. The chain joins TRBV6-5 to TRBJ2-3; a weak D match, TRBD2 (5 bases). The CDR3 consists of 15 residues. The V and J ends lost 2 bases and 4 bases respectively, with 13 bases between them. Germline assignment: CDR1 MNHEY and CDR2 SVGAGI. This CDR3 reads CASSYGRGGADTQYF. The CDR3 DNA reads TGTGCCAGCAGTTACGGCCGGGGTGGAGCAGATACGCAGTATTTT.

A few counts support this clonotype. This chain uses TRBV7-6 with TRBJ2-2; perhaps TRBD2 as D (5 bases). The CDR3 length is 16 residues. With 4 bases removed from V and 3 bases from J, the gap between germline ends came to 15 bases. Germline assignment: CDR1 SGHVS and CDR2 FNYEAQ. The CDR3, as DNA: TGTGCCAGCAGCTGGCTCTCTTCGGAGGACACCGGGGAGCTGTTTTTT. As protein: CASSWLSSEDTGELFF.